This is a list of T cell receptor beta chains from one sample in a study of blood T cell repertoires in COVID-19. Sequenced by immunoSEQ multiplex PCR; TCRdb stores in-frame clones only, minus some. The repertoire holds 140,000 to 150,000 clones, with around 81% as singletons. Sequencing used peripheral blood. Every receptor here comes from a man between 60 and 70 years old with active or convalescent COVID-19. Both conserved end residues are part of each CDR3. D genes are given only for firm matches. Size is stated for part of the rows, as once, few or many counts, or as a class when the clone is expanded.

TRBJ2-5	TRBV4-1	.	.	CASSQPSDQQETQYF	TGCGCCAGCAGCCAACCCAGCGACCAGCAAGAGACCCAGTACTTC
TRBJ2-7	TRBV4-1	TRBD1	.	CASSLRDREGEQYF	TGCGCCAGCAGCCTCCGGGACAGGGAGGGCGAGCAGTACTTC
TRBJ1-6	TRBV6-5	.	.	CASSYPEGSNSPLHF	TGTGCCAGCAGTTACCCGGAGGGTAGTAATTCACCCCTCCACTTT
TRBJ2-5	TRBV5-5	.	few	CASSLEGIGSQYF	TGTGCCAGCAGCTTAGAGGGTATTGGGTCCCAGTACTTC
TRBJ2-5	TRBV6-5	.	few	CASTKDRVSKTQYF	TGTGCCAGCACAAAAGACCGGGTTTCAAAGACCCAGTACTTC
TRBJ1-5	TRBV27	.	.	CASTSLRGSNQPQHF	TGTGCCAGCACATCTCTGAGGGGGTCGAATCAGCCCCAGCATTTT
TRBJ1-2	TRBV5-1	TRBD1	.	CASSLGQGGGYTF	TGCGCCAGCAGCTTGGGGCAGGGGGGCGGCTACACCTTC
TRBJ2-3	TRBV6-1	TRBD2	.	CASSEGRETPDTQYF	TGTGCCAGCAGTGAAGGGCGGGAGACCCCAGATACGCAGTATTTT
TRBJ2-3	TRBV19	.	.	CASSIPGDPDTQYF	TGTGCCAGTAGTATCCCGGGGGACCCAGATACGCAGTATTTT
TRBJ2-1	TRBV28	.	.	CASSLSLASMDEQFF	TGTGCCAGCAGTTTAAGCCTAGCGTCTATGGATGAGCAGTTCTTC
TRBJ1-4	TRBV7-9	.	.	CASSPTGNEKLFF	TGTGCCAGCAGTCCAACAGGGAACGAAAAACTGTTTTTT
TRBJ2-5	TRBV27	.	many	CASSLSGAFLETQYF	TGTGCCAGCAGTTTATCGGGCGCGTTCCTGGAGACCCAGTACTTC
TRBJ2-2	TRBV9	.	.	CASSEGGTGELFF	TGTGCCAGCAGCGAGGGAGGCACCGGGGAGCTGTTTTTT
TRBJ1-6	TRBV5-6	.	.	CASSPGWGRANSPLHF	TGTGCCAGCAGCCCGGGATGGGGAAGGGCTAATTCACCCCTCCACTTT
TRBJ2-4	TRBV7-8	.	.	CASSLEDTNFKNIQYF	TGTGCCAGCAGCTTAGAAGACACCAACTTCAAAAACATTCAGTACTTC
TRBJ2-4	TRBV24-1	TRBD1	.	CATSDRTGGNIQYF	TGTGCCACCAGTGACCGGACAGGGGGAAACATTCAGTACTTC
TRBJ2-2	TRBV29-1	.	few	CSVEVQGNTGELFF	TGCAGCGTTGAAGTCCAGGGAAACACCGGGGAGCTGTTTTTT
TRBJ2-2	TRBV7-3	.	.	CASGRRDTGELFF	TGTGCCAGCGGGAGGCGGGACACCGGGGAGCTGTTTTTT
TRBJ2-2	TRBV18	.	few	CASSPPSGFAGELFF	TGTGCCAGCTCACCACCGTCAGGGTTTGCCGGGGAGCTGTTTTTT
TRBJ2-2	TRBV7-9	.	.	CASSLSSGLTGELFF	TGTGCCAGCAGCTTGTCATCGGGACTCACCGGGGAGCTGTTTTTT
TRBJ2-1	TRBV7-9	TRBD2	.	CASSSGTSGTNEQFF	TGTGCCAGCAGCTCCGGGACTAGCGGGACCAATGAGCAGTTCTTC
TRBJ1-2	TRBV3-1/TRBV3-2	.	.	CASSQELYGYTF	TGTGCCAGCAGCCAAGAACTATATGGCTACACCTTC
TRBJ1-2	TRBV15	TRBD1	.	CATSSGQGQYGYTF	TGTGCCACCAGCAGTGGGCAGGGACAGTATGGCTACACCTTC
TRBJ2-2	TRBV7-8	.	.	CASSWTLLAGELFF	TGTGCCAGCAGCTGGACTCTTCTGGCCGGGGAGCTGTTTTTT
TRBJ1-2	TRBV4-2	TRBD1	many	CASSQEEGAGYGYTF	TGTGCCAGCAGCCAAGAGGAGGGGGCGGGGTATGGCTACACCTTC
TRBJ2-1	TRBV5-4	TRBD2	.	CASNRLGRAYNEQFF	TGTGCCAGCAACAGACTGGGGAGGGCCTACAATGAGCAGTTCTTC
TRBJ1-4	TRBV4-3	.	.	CASSLGGGDEKLFF	TGCGCCAGCAGCCTGGGAGGGGGGGATGAAAAACTGTTTTTT
TRBJ2-1	TRBV10-1	.	.	CASSERRLEGVRYNEQFF	TGCGCCAGCAGTGAGCGCCGATTGGAGGGAGTAAGGTACAATGAGCAGTTCTTC
TRBJ2-5	TRBV5-1	TRBD2	.	CASSLLRTSGRETQYF	TGCGCCAGCAGCTTATTGCGGACTAGCGGTAGAGAGACCCAGTACTTC
TRBJ2-3	TRBV2	.	.	CASTSTRRGTDTQYF	TGTGCCAGCACATCGACTAGAAGGGGCACAGATACGCAGTATTTT
TRBJ1-2	TRBV6-1	.	.	CASSESKRDGYTF	TGTGCCAGCAGTGAATCAAAGCGAGACGGCTACACCTTC
TRBJ2-7	TRBV7-3	TRBD2	.	CASSLTSGDEQYF	TGTGCCAGCAGCCTTACTAGCGGAGACGAGCAGTACTTC
TRBJ1-1	TRBV18	TRBD1	.	CASSRSQGARNTEAFF	TGTGCCAGCTCACGATCGCAGGGGGCGCGGAACACTGAAGCTTTCTTT
TRBJ2-3	TRBV21-1	.	once	CASSKNTSGAGSTDTQYF	TGTGCCAGCAGCAAAAACACTAGCGGAGCCGGGAGCACAGATACGCAGTATTTT
TRBJ1-5	TRBV18	.	.	CASSAGGGALFSNQPQHF	TGTGCCAGCTCGGCAGGTGGGGGGGCGCTTTTTAGCAATCAGCCCCAGCATTTT
TRBJ2-6	TRBV11-3	.	.	CASSPHGGSGGANVLTF	TGTGCCAGCAGCCCTCATGGGGGCTCGGGTGGGGCCAACGTCCTGACTTTC
TRBJ2-2	TRBV5-1	.	.	CASSLVAGELFF	TGCGCCAGCAGCTTGGTAGCCGGGGAGCTGTTTTTT
TRBJ2-7	TRBV18	.	many	CASSPSTGYEQYF	TGTGCCAGCTCACCATCGACAGGCTACGAGCAGTACTTC
TRBJ2-7	TRBV2	TRBD2	.	CASSLTSGSAHEQYF	TGTGCCAGCAGTCTGACTAGCGGGTCGGCCCACGAGCAGTACTTC
TRBJ1-1	TRBV7-8	.	many	CASSIHERDTEAFF	TGTGCCAGCAGTATCCACGAGAGGGACACTGAAGCTTTCTTT
TRBJ2-5	TRBV11-2	.	.	CASSSNQETQYF	TGTGCCAGCAGCTCAAACCAAGAGACCCAGTACTTC
TRBJ2-3	TRBV29-1	.	.	CSVSSTARTDTQYF	TGCAGCGTTTCGAGCACCGCCCGCACAGATACGCAGTATTTT
TRBJ1-3	TRBV11-2	.	.	CASTITGPGNTIYF	TGTGCCAGCACCATAACAGGGCCTGGAAACACCATATATTTT
TRBJ2-1	TRBV29-1	.	.	CSVAQYNEQFF	TGCAGCGTTGCACAGTACAATGAGCAGTTCTTC
TRBJ2-1	TRBV27	TRBD1	.	CASSLSLGTAINEQFF	TGTGCCAGCAGTTTATCCCTAGGGACAGCAATCAATGAGCAGTTCTTC
TRBJ2-3	TRBV7-2	TRBD2	.	CASSSRRGLETDTQYF	TGTGCCAGCAGCTCCCGGCGGGGACTAGAGACAGATACGCAGTATTTT
TRBJ2-2	TRBV10-3	TRBD1	few	CASGTGGIVFGELFF	TGTGCCAGTGGGACAGGGGGTATTGTTTTCGGGGAGCTGTTTTTT
TRBJ1-4	TRBV27	TRBD1	.	CASSLDRGREKLFF	TGTGCCAGCAGTTTAGACAGGGGGCGAGAAAAACTGTTTTTT
TRBJ1-1	TRBV18	TRBD1	.	CASSANGLGTATEAFF	TGTGCCAGCTCAGCAAACGGATTGGGGACAGCCACTGAAGCTTTCTTT
TRBJ1-5	TRBV19	.	.	CASSISGVNQPQHF	TGTGCCAGTAGTATTTCAGGGGTGAATCAGCCCCAGCATTTT
TRBJ1-1	TRBV9	.	.	CASSVAPGDTEAFF	TGTGCCAGCAGCGTAGCTCCAGGGGACACTGAAGCTTTCTTT
TRBJ1-3	TRBV29-1	TRBD1	.	CSVYRGSGNTIYF	TGCAGCGTTTACAGGGGTAGTGGAAACACCATATATTTT
TRBJ2-1	TRBV4-1	TRBD1	.	CASSQDRTSYNEQFF	TGCGCCAGCAGCCAGGACAGGACATCCTACAATGAGCAGTTCTTC
TRBJ2-5	TRBV6-5	.	once	CASSSQRETQYF	TGTGCCAGCAGTTCCCAGCGGGAGACCCAGTACTTC